Listed below are T cell receptor beta chains from one sample, sequenced in a study of Ad26.COV2.S vaccination and SARS-CoV-2 variants. TCRdb's copy holds only in-frame clones and misses some; the assay was immunoSEQ multiplex PCR. Here the sample spans 180,000 or so clones, 70% to 90% being singletons. Sequences were derived from peripheral blood, sampled after recovery from COVID-19. These receptor sequences come from a human donor who had recovered from COVID-19. Each CDR3 is given with its conserved first and last residue. D genes are given only for firm matches. Clone size, where shown, is once, few, many, or a class for clones that have expanded.

j_call,v_call,clone_size,d_call,cdr3_length,cdr3_aa,cdr3_nt
TRBJ2-3,TRBV29-1,-,-,16,CSVEEGSTPFSDTQYF,TGCAGCGTTGAGGAGGGGTCGACGCCGTTTTCAGATACGCAGTATTTT
TRBJ1-1,TRBV7-9,-,-,15,CASSLMGSRGPEAFF,TGTGCCAGCAGCCTAATGGGGTCCAGGGGCCCTGAAGCTTTCTTT
TRBJ2-4,TRBV21-1,once,-,18,CASMADGRFFLAKNIQYF,TGTGCCAGCATGGCGGACGGTAGATTTTTCCTAGCCAAAAACATTCAGTACTTC
TRBJ1-2,TRBV4-1,-,-,17,CASSQGRADTWDYGYTF,TGCGCCAGCAGCCAAGGACGGGCAGACACTTGGGACTATGGCTACACCTTC
TRBJ2-7,TRBV2,-,TRBD2,17,CASTYSPSGGSSYEQYF,TGTGCCAGCACGTACTCTCCCTCCGGCGGGAGTTCCTACGAGCAGTACTTC
TRBJ2-1,TRBV14,-,TRBD2,14,CASSPGLAYNEQFF,TGTGCCAGCAGCCCGGGACTAGCCTACAATGAGCAGTTCTTC
TRBJ2-2,TRBV3-1/TRBV3-2,-,-,13,CASSQDISGELFF,TGTGCCAGCAGCCAAGATATCTCCGGGGAGCTGTTTTTT
TRBJ2-3,TRBV2,-,-,15,CASSPTGLSPDTQYF,TGTGCCAGCAGCCCCACGGGACTGTCCCCAGATACGCAGTATTTT
TRBJ2-3,TRBV10-3,once,TRBD2,14,CAISGTTSTDTQYF,TGTGCCATCAGCGGGACTACGAGCACAGATACGCAGTATTTT
TRBJ2-1,TRBV5-4,-,-,15,CASSLGGPTYNEQFF,TGTGCCAGCAGCTTGGGCGGGCCTACCTACAATGAGCAGTTCTTC
TRBJ2-1,TRBV24-1,-,TRBD2,16,CATSDLQAGGLGEQFF,TGTGCCACCAGTGATTTGCAGGCGGGGGGGCTTGGAGAGCAGTTCTTC
TRBJ1-3,TRBV3-1/TRBV3-2,-,TRBD1,14,CASSFGTVKNTIYF,TGTGCCAGCAGCTTCGGGACAGTCAAAAACACCATATATTTT
TRBJ2-2,TRBV20-1,-,-,14,CSASSSLREGELFF,TGCAGTGCTAGTTCCTCATTGAGGGAGGGGGAGCTGTTTTTT
TRBJ2-5,TRBV18,-,-,15,CASSVTRVGPETQYF,TGTGCCAGCTCAGTCACCAGGGTCGGCCCAGAGACCCAGTACTTC
TRBJ1-4,TRBV5-1,-,-,16,CASSLVGGSTNEKLFF,TGCGCCAGCAGCTTGGTAGGCGGGTCAACTAATGAAAAACTGTTTTTT
TRBJ2-1,TRBV11-1,-,-,14,CASSLAPTINEQFF,TGTGCCAGCAGCTTAGCTCCGACGATCAATGAGCAGTTCTTC
TRBJ1-6,TRBV11-2,few,TRBD1,15,CASSPWTGVNSPLHF,TGTGCCAGCAGCCCCTGGACAGGGGTTAATTCACCCCTCCACTTT
TRBJ2-7,TRBV6-5,-,TRBD2,15,CASSYSPSGLYEQYF,TGTGCCAGCAGTTACTCCCCTAGCGGGCTCTACGAGCAGTACTTC
TRBJ2-2,TRBV4-1,-,-,15,CASSHPKTAPGELFF,TGCGCCAGCAGCCATCCGAAGACAGCCCCCGGGGAGCTGTTTTTT
TRBJ2-2,TRBV6-2/TRBV6-3,-,-,13,CASSYREDGELFF,TGTGCCAGCAGTTACCGCGAGGACGGGGAGCTGTTTTTT
TRBJ1-6,TRBV6-6,-,-,14,CASSYSDGNSPLHF,TGTGCCAGCAGTTACTCAGACGGCAATTCACCCCTCCACTTT
TRBJ1-1,TRBV19,once,-,14,CASSIDGTNTEAFF,TGTGCCAGTAGTATAGATGGCACGAACACTGAAGCTTTCTTT
TRBJ1-1,TRBV18,-,TRBD1,15,CASSPRETGGREAFF,TGTGCCAGCTCACCGCGGGAGACAGGGGGAAGGGAAGCTTTCTTT
TRBJ1-3,TRBV6-6,-,-,13,CASGLRGRNTIYF,TGTGCCAGCGGCCTACGCGGGCGAAACACCATATATTTT
TRBJ1-2,TRBV11-2,-,-,14,CASSLDVNRAGYTF,TGTGCCAGCAGCTTAGATGTGAACAGGGCTGGCTACACCTTC
TRBJ1-2,TRBV7-9,few,TRBD1,15,CASSSTGALGYGYTF,TGTGCCAGCAGCTCGACAGGGGCTTTGGGCTATGGCTACACCTTC
TRBJ2-1,TRBV7-9,few,-,16,CASSPPQGIDDNEQFF,TGTGCCAGCAGCCCCCCACAGGGTATAGATGACAATGAGCAGTTCTTC
TRBJ2-7,TRBV5-4,-,TRBD2,15,CASSPASGRAYEQYF,TGTGCCAGCAGCCCCGCCAGCGGGAGGGCCTACGAGCAGTACTTC
TRBJ1-2,TRBV6-5,-,-,14,CASSLMSSNYGYTF,TGTGCCAGCAGTTTGATGAGTTCTAACTATGGCTACACCTTC
TRBJ1-6,TRBV3-1/TRBV3-2,-,TRBD1,13,CASSPDRVSPLHF,TGTGCCAGCAGCCCGGACAGGGTCTCACCCCTCCACTTT
TRBJ2-1,TRBV9,-,-,16,CASSTRDSSSYNEQFF,TGTGCCAGCAGCACCCGGGACTCAAGCTCCTACAATGAGCAGTTCTTC
TRBJ2-3,TRBV12-5,-,-,13,CASGLGPTDTQYF,TGTGCTAGTGGTTTGGGCCCAACAGATACGCAGTATTTT
TRBJ2-7,TRBV4-1,-,TRBD2,15,CASSPTSGSTYEQYF,TGCGCCAGCAGCCCAACTAGCGGGAGTACCTACGAGCAGTACTTC
TRBJ1-5,TRBV10-3,few,-,14,CAISVGGTNQPQHF,TGTGCCATCAGTGTTGGCGGAACCAATCAGCCCCAGCATTTT
TRBJ2-1,TRBV19,-,TRBD2,18,CASSIRVLIAGGYNEQFF,TGTGCCAGTAGTATTCGAGTTTTGATAGCGGGGGGTTACAATGAGCAGTTCTTC
TRBJ1-1,TRBV12-3/TRBV12-4,-,-,13,CASSLGGNTEAFF,TGTGCCAGCAGTTTGGGGGGGAACACTGAAGCTTTCTTT
TRBJ2-7,TRBV7-2,-,TRBD2,14,CASSSRTSGGSEYF,TGTGCCAGCAGCTCGAGGACTAGCGGGGGGAGTGAGTACTTC
TRBJ2-5,TRBV12-3/TRBV12-4,few,-,11,CASSLGETQYF,TGTGCCAGCAGTTTGGGGGAGACCCAGTACTTC
TRBJ2-5,TRBV5-4,-,-,12,CASSLAGETQYF,TGTGCCAGCAGCTTGGCAGGGGAGACCCAGTACTTC
TRBJ2-7,TRBV7-6,-,-,15,CASSLRGRTLYEQYF,TGTGCCAGCAGCTTAAGGGGCCGTACCCTGTACGAGCAGTACTTC
TRBJ2-5,TRBV6-6,-,TRBD2,16,CASSYNSGGARETQYF,TGTGCCAGCAGTTACAACAGCGGGGGGGCCAGGGAGACCCAGTACTTC
TRBJ2-2,TRBV5-4,-,TRBD1,16,CASSLRRGIPTGELFF,TGTGCCAGCAGCTTACGCAGGGGGATTCCCACCGGGGAGCTGTTTTTT